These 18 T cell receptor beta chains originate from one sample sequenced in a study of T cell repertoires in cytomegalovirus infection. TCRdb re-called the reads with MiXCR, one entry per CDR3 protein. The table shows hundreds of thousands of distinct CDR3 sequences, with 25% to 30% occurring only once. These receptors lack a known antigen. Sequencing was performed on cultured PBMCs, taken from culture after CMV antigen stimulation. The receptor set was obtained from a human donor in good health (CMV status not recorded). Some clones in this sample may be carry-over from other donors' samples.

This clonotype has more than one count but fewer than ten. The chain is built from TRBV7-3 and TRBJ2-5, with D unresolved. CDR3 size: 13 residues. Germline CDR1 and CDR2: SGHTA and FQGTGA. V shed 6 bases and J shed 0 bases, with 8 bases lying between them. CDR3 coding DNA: TGTGCCAGCAGTGAGAGTAACCAAGAGACCCAGTACTTC. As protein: CASSESNQETQYF. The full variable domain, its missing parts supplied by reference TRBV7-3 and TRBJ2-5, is GAGVSQTPSNKVTEKGKYVELRCDPISGHTALYWYRQSLGQGPEFLIYFQGTGAADDSGLPNDRFFAVRPEGSVSTLKIQRTERGDSAVYLCASSESNQETQYFGPGTRLLVL.

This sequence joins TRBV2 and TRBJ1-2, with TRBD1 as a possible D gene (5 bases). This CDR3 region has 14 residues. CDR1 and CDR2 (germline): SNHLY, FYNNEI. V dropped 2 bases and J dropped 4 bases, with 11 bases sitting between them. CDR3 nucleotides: TGTGCCAGCAGTGAACAGGGCTCTCCCTATGGCTACACCTTC. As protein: CASSEQGSPYGYTF.

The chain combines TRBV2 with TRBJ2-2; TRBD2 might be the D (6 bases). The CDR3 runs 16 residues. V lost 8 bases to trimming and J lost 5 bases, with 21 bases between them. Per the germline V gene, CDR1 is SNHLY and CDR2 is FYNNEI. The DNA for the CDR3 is TGTGCCAGCCGAATTATACCGGGACTGCAAACCGGGGAGCTGTTTTTT. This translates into CASRIIPGLQTGELFF.

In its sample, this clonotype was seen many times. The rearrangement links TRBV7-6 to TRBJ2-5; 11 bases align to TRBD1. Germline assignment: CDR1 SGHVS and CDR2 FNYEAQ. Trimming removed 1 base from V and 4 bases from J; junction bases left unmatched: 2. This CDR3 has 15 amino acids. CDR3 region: CASSLGTGGGETQYF. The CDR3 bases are TGTGCCAGCAGCTTAGGGACAGGGGGCGGAGAGACCCAGTACTTC.

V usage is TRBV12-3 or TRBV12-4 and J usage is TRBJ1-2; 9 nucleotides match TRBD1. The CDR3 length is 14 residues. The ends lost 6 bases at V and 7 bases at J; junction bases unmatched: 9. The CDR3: CASRPGTGLSGYTF. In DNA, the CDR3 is TGTGCCAGCAGACCCGGGACAGGGTTGTCTGGCTACACCTTC.

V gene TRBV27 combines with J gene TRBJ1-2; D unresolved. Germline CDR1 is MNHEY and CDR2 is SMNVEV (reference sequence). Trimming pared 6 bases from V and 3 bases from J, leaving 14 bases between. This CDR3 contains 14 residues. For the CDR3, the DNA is TGTGCCAGCAGCCGCAGACGAACTGACTATGGCTACACCTTC. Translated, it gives CASSRRRTDYGYTF.

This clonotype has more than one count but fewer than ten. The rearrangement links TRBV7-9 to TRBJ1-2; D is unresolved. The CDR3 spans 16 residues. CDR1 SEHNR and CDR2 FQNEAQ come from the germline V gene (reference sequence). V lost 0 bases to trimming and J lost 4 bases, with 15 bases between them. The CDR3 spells CASSLALAESSYGYTF. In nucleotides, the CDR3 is TGTGCCAGCAGCTTAGCGCTGGCAGAAAGTAGCTATGGCTACACCTTC. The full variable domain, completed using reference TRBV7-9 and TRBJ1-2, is DTGVSQNPRHKITKRGQNVTFRCDPISEHNRLYWYRQTLGQGPEFLTYFQNEAQLEKSRLLSDRFSAERPKGSFSTLEIQRTEQGDSAMYLCASSLALAESSYGYTFGSGTRLTVV.

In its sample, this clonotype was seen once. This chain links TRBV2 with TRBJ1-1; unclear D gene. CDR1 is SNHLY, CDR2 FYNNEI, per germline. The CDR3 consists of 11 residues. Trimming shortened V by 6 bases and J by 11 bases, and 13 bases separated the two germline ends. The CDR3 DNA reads TGTGCCAGCAGGATAACCGGAGGGGCTTTCTTT. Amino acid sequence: CASRITGGAFF.

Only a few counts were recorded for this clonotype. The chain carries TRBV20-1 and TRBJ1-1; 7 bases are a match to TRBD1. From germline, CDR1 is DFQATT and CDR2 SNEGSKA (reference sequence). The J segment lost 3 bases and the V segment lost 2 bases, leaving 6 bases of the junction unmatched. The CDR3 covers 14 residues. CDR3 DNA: TGCAGTGCTAGAAGAGGGGGCGATGACACTGAAGCTTTCTTT. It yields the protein CSARRGGDDTEAFF.

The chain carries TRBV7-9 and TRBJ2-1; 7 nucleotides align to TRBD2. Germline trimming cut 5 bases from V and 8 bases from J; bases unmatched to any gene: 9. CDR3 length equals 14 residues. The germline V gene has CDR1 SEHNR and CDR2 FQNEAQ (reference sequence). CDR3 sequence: CASSLRLASDEQFF. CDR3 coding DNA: TGTGCCAGCAGCCTTAGACTAGCTAGCGATGAGCAGTTCTTC. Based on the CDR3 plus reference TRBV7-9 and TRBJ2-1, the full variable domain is DTGVSQNPRHKITKRGQNVTFRCDPISEHNRLYWYRQTLGQGPEFLTYFQNEAQLEKSRLLSDRFSAERPKGSFSTLEIQRTEQGDSAMYLCASSLRLASDEQFFGPGTRLTVL.

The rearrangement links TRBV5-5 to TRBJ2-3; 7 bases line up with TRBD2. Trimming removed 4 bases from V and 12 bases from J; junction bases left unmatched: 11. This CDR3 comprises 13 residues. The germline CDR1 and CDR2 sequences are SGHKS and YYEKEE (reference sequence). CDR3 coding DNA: TGTGCCAGCAGCCTCGGTGGGCGGGAGCGTCAGTATTTT. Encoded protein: CASSLGGRERQYF.

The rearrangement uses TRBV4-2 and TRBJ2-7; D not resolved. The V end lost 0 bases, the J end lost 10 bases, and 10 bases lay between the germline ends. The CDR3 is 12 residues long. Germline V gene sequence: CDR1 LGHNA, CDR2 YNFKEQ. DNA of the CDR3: TGTGCCAGCAGCCAAGAAAAGGCGATTCAGTACTTC. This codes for CASSQEKAIQYF.

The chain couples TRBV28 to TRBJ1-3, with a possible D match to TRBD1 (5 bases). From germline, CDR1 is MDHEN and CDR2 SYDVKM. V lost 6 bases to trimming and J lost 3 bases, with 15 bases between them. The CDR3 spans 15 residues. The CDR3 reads CASRLTGLGGNTIYF. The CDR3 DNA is TGTGCCAGCAGACTAACAGGACTAGGTGGAAACACCATATATTTT. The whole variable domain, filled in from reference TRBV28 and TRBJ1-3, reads DVKVTQSSRYLVKRTGEKVFLECVQDMDHENMFWYRQDPGLGLRLIYFSYDVKMKEKGDIPEGYSVSREKKERFSLILESASTNQTSMYLCASRLTGLGGNTIYFGEGSWLTVV.

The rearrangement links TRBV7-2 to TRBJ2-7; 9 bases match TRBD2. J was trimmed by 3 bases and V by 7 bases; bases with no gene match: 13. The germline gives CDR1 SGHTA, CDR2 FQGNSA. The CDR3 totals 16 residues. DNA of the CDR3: TGTGCCAGCACGGGTGATGGGGCTAGCGGGAACTACGAGCAGTACTTC. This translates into CASTGDGASGNYEQYF.

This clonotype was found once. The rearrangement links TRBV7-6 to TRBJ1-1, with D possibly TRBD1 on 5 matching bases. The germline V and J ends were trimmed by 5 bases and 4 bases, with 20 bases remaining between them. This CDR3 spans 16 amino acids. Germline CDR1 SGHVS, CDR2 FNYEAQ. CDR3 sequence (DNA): TGTGCCAGCAGCCGCTCGGTCGGGGCGGCGGGCACTGAAGCTTTCTTT. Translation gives CASSRSVGAAGTEAFF.

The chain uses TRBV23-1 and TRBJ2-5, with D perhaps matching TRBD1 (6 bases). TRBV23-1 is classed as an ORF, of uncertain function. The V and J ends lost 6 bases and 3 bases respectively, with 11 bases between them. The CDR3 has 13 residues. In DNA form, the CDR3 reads TGCGCCAGCAGGGCTGGACAGAAAGAGACCCAGTACTTC. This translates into CASRAGQKETQYF.

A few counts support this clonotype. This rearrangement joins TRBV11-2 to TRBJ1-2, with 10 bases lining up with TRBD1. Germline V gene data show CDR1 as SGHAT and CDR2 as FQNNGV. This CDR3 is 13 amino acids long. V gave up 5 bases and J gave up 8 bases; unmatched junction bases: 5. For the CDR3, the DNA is TGTGCCAGCAGCGTGGGACAGGGGAGCGGCTACACCTTC. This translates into CASSVGQGSGYTF.

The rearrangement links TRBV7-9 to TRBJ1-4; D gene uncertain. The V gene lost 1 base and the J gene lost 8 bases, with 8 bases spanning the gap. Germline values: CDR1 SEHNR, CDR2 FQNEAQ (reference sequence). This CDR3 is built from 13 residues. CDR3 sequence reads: CASSLGDEEKLFF. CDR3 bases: TGTGCCAGCAGCTTAGGGGATGAGGAAAAACTGTTTTTT.